Each of the 17 T cell receptor beta chains below was sequenced from the same sample in a study of OX40 agonist ivuxolimab in advanced cancers. Here immunoSEQ multiplex PCR was the method, and the copy in TCRdb shows in-frame clones only, minus some. This sample has 50,000 or so clones; roughly 84% occur once, and the top ten carry around 2.5%. The material was CD4+ or CD8+ T cells sorted from blood, obtained in a trial of the OX40 agonist ivuxolimab. Source of these receptors: an adult with an advanced solid tumor such as melanoma, head and neck, liver or kidney cancer.

The chain links TRBV5-1 to TRBJ2-3; 11 bases fit TRBD2. The junction had 7 bases not matched to a gene; V was cut back by 6 bases and J by 4 bases. The CDR3 sequence is 15 residues long. Looked up from germline, CDR1 is SGHRS and CDR2 is YFSETQ. The CDR3 region has the DNA TGCGCCAGCACAGACGGGACTAGCGGCGCAGATACGCAGTATTTT. It is translated as CASTDGTSGADTQYF.

This rearrangement joins TRBV5-1 to TRBJ2-1, with 8 bases fitting TRBD1. The CDR3 is made up of 15 amino acids. Germline CDR1 and CDR2: SGHRS and YFSETQ. The junction had 7 bases not matched to a gene; V was cut back by 5 bases and J by 3 bases. In DNA form, the CDR3 reads TGCGCCAGCAGTTCAGGGACAGGCGTCTACAATGAGCAGTTCTTC. This translates into CASSSGTGVYNEQFF. Based on the CDR3 plus reference TRBV5-1 and TRBJ2-1, the full variable domain is KAGVTQTPRYLIKTRGQQVTLSCSPISGHRSVSWYQQTPGQGLQFLFEYFSETQRNKGNFPGRFSGRQFSNSRSEMNVSTLELGDSALYLCASSSGTGVYNEQFFGPGTRLTVL.

The chain recombines TRBV30 with TRBJ2-2; either TRBD1 or TRBD2 may supply D (7 bases each). With 7 bases removed from V and 6 bases from J, the gap between germline ends came to 21 bases. The CDR3 extends over 15 amino acids. Germline V gene lookup returns CDR1 GTSNPN and CDR2 SVGIG (reference sequence). CDR3 coding DNA: TGTGCCTCCCAACGGGGAGGGGGCTTAGCCGGGGAGCTGTTTTTT. Translation gives CASQRGGGLAGELFF.

As DNA, the CDR3 is TGTGCCAGCAGCAGTCCGGGACAGGGGACGCAAAAACTGTTTTTT. It encodes CASSSPGQGTQKLFF. V gene TRBV7-2 combines with J gene TRBJ1-4, with 10 bases aligning to TRBD1. The CDR3 length is 15 residues. V lost 5 bases and J lost 9; bases outside the gene matches: 9. Germline loops: CDR1 SGHTA, CDR2 FQGNSA.

The rearrangement links TRBV10-2 to TRBJ1-5; D perhaps matches TRBD1 (6 bases). Trimming took off 3 bases at V and 6 bases at J, with 15 bases between the two ends. The CDR3 runs to 15 residues. Germline lookup yields CDR1 WSHSY and CDR2 SAAADI. The CDR3 here is CASSDVGGRTQPQHF. The DNA of the CDR3 is TGCGCCAGCAGTGATGTGGGGGGCCGGACTCAGCCCCAGCATTTT.

This clone turned up a few times. The V call is TRBV15, the J call TRBJ2-3; D remains unclear. The germline V gene has CDR1 LNHNV and CDR2 YYDKDF (reference sequence). There are 12 residues in the CDR3. V gave up 11 bases and J gave up 2 bases, with 11 bases separating them. The chain's CDR3 is CAAARATDTQYF. The DNA for the CDR3 is TGTGCCGCGGCTAGGGCCACAGATACGCAGTATTTT.

This clone came up a few times. The rearrangement joins TRBV13 to TRBJ2-1; 9 bases line up with TRBD2. Germline loops: CDR1 PRHDT, CDR2 FYEKMQ (reference sequence). The CDR3 has 13 amino acids. The junction had 4 bases not matched to a gene; V was cut back by 4 bases and J by 9 bases. The CDR3 bases are TGTGCCAGCAGCTGGCGGGGGGGCCCTGAGCAGTTCTTC. Residues: CASSWRGGPEQFF.

Notes on this clone: The sample holds other DNA sequences that translate to the same CDR3. The rearrangement uses TRBV6-5 and TRBJ1-1; the D is unclear. CDR3 length equals 14 residues. The germline gives CDR1 MNHEY, CDR2 SVGAGI. V was pared by 6 bases and J by 1 base, with 12 bases between. The CDR3, as DNA: TGTGCCAGCAGGCTCCCGGGCCAGAACACTGAAGCTTTCTTT. Its translation is CASRLPGQNTEAFF.

The CDR3 DNA follows: TGTGCCATCAGTGAGCGGGGAGCGGGAGTCTACCCAGAGACCCAGTACTTC. It is translated as CAISERGAGVYPETQYF. V and J are TRBV10-3 and TRBJ2-5, with 8 bases that match TRBD2. With V trimmed by 2 bases and J by 4 bases, 12 bases remained unmatched. This CDR3 is built from 17 residues. CDR1 and CDR2 (germline): ENHRY, SYGVKD.

In its sample, this clone was seen once. The chain recombines TRBV4-2 with TRBJ2-3; D is ambiguous. From germline, CDR1 is LGHNA and CDR2 YNFKEQ. The CDR3 totals 13 residues. V lost 6 bases, J lost 3 bases, and 10 bases lay in between. The CDR3 DNA is TGTGCCAGCAGGCCCCCCGGGACAGATACGCAGTATTTT. Residues: CASRPPGTDTQYF.

In nucleotides, the CDR3 is TGCGCCAGCAGCCAAGGGACTAGCGGCCTCTACGAGCAGTACTTC. Residues: CASSQGTSGLYEQYF. The chain links TRBV4-3 to TRBJ2-7; TRBD2 matches 10 bases. The CDR3 has 15 residues. Germline V gives CDR1 LGHNA, CDR2 YSLEER. V dropped 1 base and J dropped 3; count of bases not matched to a gene: 3.

This chain uses TRBV7-9 with TRBJ2-6; no firm D call. V gave up 6 bases and J gave up 0 bases, with 9 bases separating them. Per the germline V gene, CDR1 is SEHNR and CDR2 is FQNEAQ (reference sequence). This CDR3 is built from 15 residues. Here the CDR3 DNA reads TGTGCCAGCAGTTCAGGATCCTCTGGGGCCAACGTCCTGACTTTC. Its translation: CASSSGSSGANVLTF.

This chain uses TRBV2 with TRBJ2-7, with 9 bases fitting TRBD1. V was pared by 6 bases and J by 3 bases, with 12 bases of the junction left unmatched. Per germline, CDR1 SNHLY and CDR2 FYNNEI. The CDR3 has 16 residues. CDR3 sequence: CASSKEGGTGSYEQYF. The CDR3 DNA reads TGTGCCAGCAGCAAAGAGGGAGGGACAGGGAGCTACGAGCAGTACTTC.

This chain joins TRBV18 and TRBJ1-2; D is unclear. V was trimmed by 3 bases and J by 4 bases, leaving 6 bases between them. The V gene's germline CDR1 is KGHSH and CDR2 LQKENI. This CDR3 has 12 residues. CDR3 in amino acids: CASSPDGYGYTF. In nucleotides, the CDR3 is TGTGCCAGCTCACCGGACGGCTATGGCTACACCTTC.

The chain carries TRBV5-1 and TRBJ2-1; 8 nucleotides match TRBD2. V trimming: 3 bases; J trimming: 4 bases; junction bases outside the gene matches: 12. This CDR3 is built from 17 residues. The germline CDR1 and CDR2 sequences are SGHRS and YFSETQ. In DNA, the CDR3 is TGCGCCAGCAGCTCGCTGCCGGCGGGAGGAGATTACAATGAGCAGTTCTTC. The encoded protein is CASSSLPAGGDYNEQFF. The entire variable domain, with the rest obtained from reference TRBV5-1 and TRBJ2-1, is as follows: KAGVTQTPRYLIKTRGQQVTLSCSPISGHRSVSWYQQTPGQGLQFLFEYFSETQRNKGNFPGRFSGRQFSNSRSEMNVSTLELGDSALYLCASSSLPAGGDYNEQFFGPGTRLTVL.

The chain combines TRBV25-1 with TRBJ1-4; 8 bases fit TRBD1. This CDR3 region has 16 residues. Germline trimming cut 4 bases from V and 8 bases from J; bases unmatched to any gene: 12. Germline assignment: CDR1 MGHDK and CDR2 SYGVNS. The CDR3 nucleotides are TGTGCCAGCAGTGCGGACCAGACAGGGGTTGGCGAAAAACTGTTTTTT. Encoded protein: CASSADQTGVGEKLFF.

V usage is TRBV6-1 and J usage is TRBJ1-3; D might be TRBD1 (5 bases). Trimming left V 6 bases short and J 0 bases short, with 12 bases between. Germline-derived CDR1 and CDR2 are MNHNS and SASEGT. The CDR3 contains 15 residues. This CDR3 reads CASSRRGHSGNTIYF. The CDR3 DNA reads as TGTGCCAGCAGCCGCCGGGGCCACTCTGGAAACACCATATATTTT.